This TCR beta chain was identified in a study of cytomegalovirus exposure and HLA in healthy donors. The germline V gene has CDR1 SQVTM and CDR2 ANQGSEA. Trimming stripped 4 bases from V and 7 bases from J, with 11 bases between. The CDR3 covers 12 residues. Primers: 60 Vbeta forward and 13 Jbeta reverse. Sequenced by immunoSEQ multiplex PCR; TCRdb stores in-frame clones only, minus some. The data hold roughly 75,000 clones, with 84% observed a single time. The source of this sequence is a man in his 70s in good health and CMV-seropositive. The specimen sequenced was PBMCs. The V gene is TRBV29-1, the J gene TRBJ1-3; a possible D gene is TRBD1 (5 bases). Here the CDR3 DNA reads TGCAGCGTTGTGTGGGGGGGGAACACCATATATTTT. Translating it yields CSVVWGGNTIYF.